This T cell receptor beta chain appears in the sequencing data of a study of tumor-infiltrating lymphocytes in primary liver carcinoma. The study extracted blood RNA from unsorted whole blood and also extracted germline DNA. Researchers generated TCR beta cDNA from approximately 0.55 ug of total RNA, relying on a constant-region primer. Construction of TCR beta libraries relied on three successive nested multiplex PCR rounds employing slightly modified ARM-PCR. A C-beta reverse primer and TRBV1-TRBV30 forward primers served in each of the first two PCR rounds, at 10 cycles apiece. TCRdb recomputed calls from the multiplex PCR reads with MiXCR, one row per CDR3 protein. The profile shows about 180,000 distinct CDR3 sequences, about 60% of them singletons. Unmatched junction bases numbered 4, after V lost 0 bases and J lost 5 bases. Germline V gene data show CDR1 as LGHNA and CDR2 as YNFKEQ. This CDR3 region has 15 residues.

This sequence joins TRBV4-2 and TRBJ2-5; 9 bases line up with TRBD1. This clonotype originated in a man aged 35 to 55 with primary liver carcinoma and hepatitis B virus infection. Sequencing used peripheral blood. As DNA, the CDR3 is TGTGCCAGCAGCCAAGATGGGACAGGGAGTGAGACCCAGTACTTC. Its protein is CASSQDGTGSETQYF.